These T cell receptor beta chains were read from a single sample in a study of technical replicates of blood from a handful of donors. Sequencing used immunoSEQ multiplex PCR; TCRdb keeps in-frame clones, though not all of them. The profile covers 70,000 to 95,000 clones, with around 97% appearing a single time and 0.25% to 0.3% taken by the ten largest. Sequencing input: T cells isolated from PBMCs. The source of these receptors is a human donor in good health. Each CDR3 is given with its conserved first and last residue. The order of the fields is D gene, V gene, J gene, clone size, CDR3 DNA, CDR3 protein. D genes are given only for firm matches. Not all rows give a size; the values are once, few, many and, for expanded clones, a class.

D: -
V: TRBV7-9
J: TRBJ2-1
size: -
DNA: TGTGCCAGCACCTGGGGGCATGAGCAGTTCTTC
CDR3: CASTWGHEQFF

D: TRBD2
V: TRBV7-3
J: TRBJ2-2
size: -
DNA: TGTGCCAGCAGCTTAAATCGGGAGGGCCCGAACACCGGGGAGCTGTTTTTT
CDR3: CASSLNREGPNTGELFF

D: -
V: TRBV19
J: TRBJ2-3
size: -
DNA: TGTGCCAGTAGTATGCGGGGCCACGGCCAGACAGATACGCAGTATTTT
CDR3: CASSMRGHGQTDTQYF

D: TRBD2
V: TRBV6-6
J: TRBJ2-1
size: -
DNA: TGTGCCAGCAGTTACTCGATTAGCGGGCTAGACAATGAGCAGTTCTTC
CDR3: CASSYSISGLDNEQFF

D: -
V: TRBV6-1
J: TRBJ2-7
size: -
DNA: TGTGCCAGCGGATTGGACATCTACGAGCAGTACTTC
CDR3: CASGLDIYEQYF

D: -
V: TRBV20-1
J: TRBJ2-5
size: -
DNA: TGCAGTGCGGTCGGGAGCCAGACCCAGTACTTC
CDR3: CSAVGSQTQYF

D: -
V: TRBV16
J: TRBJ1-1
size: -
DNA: TGTGCCAGCAGCCAATACGTGACAAACACTGAAGCTTTCTTT
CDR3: CASSQYVTNTEAFF

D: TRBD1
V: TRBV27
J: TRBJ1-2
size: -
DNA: TGTGCCAGCAGTTTTGACAGGGGTAGGGGCTACACCTTC
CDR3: CASSFDRGRGYTF

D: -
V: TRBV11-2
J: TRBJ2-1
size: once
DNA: TGTGCCAGCAGCTCCAAGTTACAGGGCGATGAGCAGTTCTTC
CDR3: CASSSKLQGDEQFF

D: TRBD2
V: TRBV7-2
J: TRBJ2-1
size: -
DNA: TGTGCCAGCAGCCCGATTGCGGGAGGCCATGAGCAGTTCTTC
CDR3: CASSPIAGGHEQFF